A selection of T cell receptor beta chains follows, all from one sample in a study of lymphopenia after photon versus proton radiotherapy. Assay: immunoSEQ multiplex PCR; the TCRdb copy retains only in-frame clones and omits some. In the table there are some 15,000 clones, around 84% of which are singletons. This sample comprised peripheral blood, obtained from a patient treated with proton-based radiotherapy. The receptors derive from a man in his 70s with pancreatic cancer. Each CDR3 is given with its conserved first and last residue. A D gene is named only where the DNA matches it firmly. For some rows the clone size is stated as once, few or many, or as a class when expanded; others skip it.

j_call: TRBJ1-1
clone_size: -
d_call: -
v_call: TRBV6-5
cdr3_nt: TGTGCCAGCAGTCCCTGGAGCGATAACACTGAAGCTTTCTTT
cdr3_aa: CASSPWSDNTEAFF

j_call: TRBJ1-4
clone_size: few
d_call: TRBD1
v_call: TRBV25-1
cdr3_nt: TGTGCCAGCAGTGGGGACAGCGATTATGAAAAACTGTTTTTT
cdr3_aa: CASSGDSDYEKLFF

j_call: TRBJ2-5
clone_size: -
d_call: TRBD2
v_call: TRBV7-3
cdr3_nt: TGTGCCAGCAGCGTTACTAGCGGGAGGAGTGGAGAGACCCAGTACTTC
cdr3_aa: CASSVTSGRSGETQYF

j_call: TRBJ2-7
clone_size: -
d_call: -
v_call: TRBV6-5
cdr3_nt: TGTGCCAGCAGTGGGACTTCCGACGAGCAGTACTTC
cdr3_aa: CASSGTSDEQYF

j_call: TRBJ1-5
clone_size: -
d_call: TRBD1
v_call: TRBV2
cdr3_nt: TGTGCCAGCAGGACAGGGAGGAATCAGCCCCAGCATTTT
cdr3_aa: CASRTGRNQPQHF

j_call: TRBJ1-5
clone_size: few
d_call: TRBD1
v_call: TRBV4-2
cdr3_nt: TGTGCCAGCAGCCAAGACTGGGGACAGAATCAGCCCCAGCATTTT
cdr3_aa: CASSQDWGQNQPQHF

j_call: TRBJ2-7
clone_size: -
d_call: -
v_call: TRBV6-1
cdr3_nt: TGTGCCAGCAGATCTCAGGGGAGTTACGAGCAGTACTTC
cdr3_aa: CASRSQGSYEQYF

j_call: TRBJ1-2
clone_size: -
d_call: TRBD1
v_call: TRBV30
cdr3_nt: TGTGCCTGGGATCGGGACAGCTATGGCTACACCTTC
cdr3_aa: CAWDRDSYGYTF

j_call: TRBJ2-3
clone_size: -
d_call: -
v_call: TRBV27
cdr3_nt: TGTGCCAGCAGTTTGGGCGGGCCGAGCACAGATACGCAGTATTTT
cdr3_aa: CASSLGGPSTDTQYF

j_call: TRBJ2-7
clone_size: -
d_call: TRBD2
v_call: TRBV5-1
cdr3_nt: TGCGCCAGCAGTTTTGGACTAGCGGGAGGCCTGGCCTACGAGCAGTACTTC
cdr3_aa: CASSFGLAGGLAYEQYF

j_call: TRBJ1-1
clone_size: -
d_call: -
v_call: TRBV10-3
cdr3_nt: TGTGCCATCAGTGATATGGAAGAAGCTTTCTTT
cdr3_aa: CAISDMEEAFF

j_call: TRBJ1-1
clone_size: -
d_call: TRBD1
v_call: TRBV5-1
cdr3_nt: TGCGCCAGCAGCTTTAGCGGACAGGGTGTCACTGAAGCTTTCTTT
cdr3_aa: CASSFSGQGVTEAFF

j_call: TRBJ2-7
clone_size: -
d_call: -
v_call: TRBV5-1
cdr3_nt: TGTGCCAGCAGCGCAGGGACTTACCCCTACGAGCAGTACTTC
cdr3_aa: CASSAGTYPYEQYF

j_call: TRBJ1-3
clone_size: -
d_call: -
v_call: TRBV4-1
cdr3_nt: TGCGCCAGCAGTGGGATGGACACCATATATTTT
cdr3_aa: CASSGMDTIYF

j_call: TRBJ2-7
clone_size: -
d_call: TRBD2
v_call: TRBV18
cdr3_nt: TGTGCCAGCTCACCTGGACTAGCGGGAGAGGGGTACGAGCAGTACTTC
cdr3_aa: CASSPGLAGEGYEQYF

j_call: TRBJ2-5
clone_size: -
d_call: -
v_call: TRBV18
cdr3_nt: TGTGCCAGCTCACCAACTGGACAAGAGACCCAGTACTTC
cdr3_aa: CASSPTGQETQYF

j_call: TRBJ2-5
clone_size: -
d_call: -
v_call: TRBV15
cdr3_nt: TGTGCCACCAGCAGAGCCCCGTCCGACCGCCGGCAGACCCAGTACTTC
cdr3_aa: CATSRAPSDRRQTQYF

j_call: TRBJ1-5
clone_size: -
d_call: -
v_call: TRBV5-6
cdr3_nt: TGTGCCAGCAGCTCGAACGGACAGATCAATCAGCCCCAGCATTTT
cdr3_aa: CASSSNGQINQPQHF

j_call: TRBJ2-3
clone_size: few
d_call: TRBD2
v_call: TRBV7-8
cdr3_nt: TGTGCCAGCAGCTTAGGCGGGGGGGCAGATACGCAGTATTTT
cdr3_aa: CASSLGGGADTQYF

j_call: TRBJ2-1
clone_size: once
d_call: -
v_call: TRBV7-9
cdr3_nt: TGTGCCAGCAGCTTCCCGGCTGGACCCGGGGAGGATGAGCAGTTCTTC
cdr3_aa: CASSFPAGPGEDEQFF

j_call: TRBJ1-2
clone_size: -
d_call: -
v_call: TRBV6-5
cdr3_nt: TGTGCCAGCAGTTACTCGGCCCTGAACTATGGCTACACCTTC
cdr3_aa: CASSYSALNYGYTF

j_call: TRBJ2-7
clone_size: -
d_call: -
v_call: TRBV2
cdr3_nt: TGTGCCAGCAGTGAAGGAAGGGGGATGCACGAGCAGTACTTC
cdr3_aa: CASSEGRGMHEQYF

j_call: TRBJ1-6
clone_size: -
d_call: TRBD1
v_call: TRBV5-1
cdr3_nt: TGCGCCAGCAGCTTGGGGGGACAGTCAGGTTCACCCCTCCACTTT
cdr3_aa: CASSLGGQSGSPLHF

j_call: TRBJ2-1
clone_size: -
d_call: TRBD1
v_call: TRBV6-5
cdr3_nt: TGTGCCAGCATCCAGGACAGGGCTCTTATGAATGAGCAGTTCTTC
cdr3_aa: CASIQDRALMNEQFF

j_call: TRBJ2-1
clone_size: -
d_call: -
v_call: TRBV6-1
cdr3_nt: TGTGCCAGCAGTGGCCTGACTAGGTCCAATGAGCAGTTCTTC
cdr3_aa: CASSGLTRSNEQFF

j_call: TRBJ1-2
clone_size: -
d_call: -
v_call: TRBV16
cdr3_nt: TGTGCCAGCAGCCAATCGAGGGCAGGGCCTATCTATGGCTACACCTTC
cdr3_aa: CASSQSRAGPIYGYTF

j_call: TRBJ1-1
clone_size: -
d_call: -
v_call: TRBV30
cdr3_nt: TGTGCCTGGAGAGAGGGGTCGAACACTGAAGCTTTCTTT
cdr3_aa: CAWREGSNTEAFF

j_call: TRBJ2-7
clone_size: -
d_call: -
v_call: TRBV30
cdr3_nt: TGTGCCTGGAGCTCCGGGACCCCCTTCCACGAGCAGTACTTC
cdr3_aa: CAWSSGTPFHEQYF

j_call: TRBJ1-4
clone_size: once
d_call: -
v_call: TRBV6-1
cdr3_nt: TGTGCCAGCAGTTCAACTCTTAATGAAAAACTGTTTTTT
cdr3_aa: CASSSTLNEKLFF

j_call: TRBJ1-2
clone_size: -
d_call: -
v_call: TRBV29-1
cdr3_nt: TGCAGCGTTGGGGGGGCGCGTGACTATGGCTACACCTTC
cdr3_aa: CSVGGARDYGYTF

j_call: TRBJ2-3
clone_size: -
d_call: -
v_call: TRBV7-3
cdr3_nt: TGTGCCAGCAGCCACGCCCAGGGGTCTCGCACAGATACGCAGTATTTT
cdr3_aa: CASSHAQGSRTDTQYF

j_call: TRBJ2-5
clone_size: -
d_call: -
v_call: TRBV5-8
cdr3_nt: TGTGCCAGCAGCTTGGAGCTGCGGGGCCCAGAAGAGACCCAGTACTTC
cdr3_aa: CASSLELRGPEETQYF

j_call: TRBJ1-5
clone_size: -
d_call: TRBD1
v_call: TRBV6-1
cdr3_nt: TGTGCCACCTCGGGACAGGGGGCTATTGAACAGCCCCAGCATTTT
cdr3_aa: CATSGQGAIEQPQHF

j_call: TRBJ1-1
clone_size: -
d_call: -
v_call: TRBV29-1
cdr3_nt: TGCAGCGTTGAACAGGGGCCTGTAGACACTGAAGCTTTCTTT
cdr3_aa: CSVEQGPVDTEAFF

j_call: TRBJ1-2
clone_size: -
d_call: -
v_call: TRBV11-2
cdr3_nt: TGTGCCAGCAGCTTAGCCCTCGGACCGGGATTTTATGGCTACACCTTC
cdr3_aa: CASSLALGPGFYGYTF

j_call: TRBJ2-5
clone_size: -
d_call: -
v_call: TRBV28
cdr3_nt: TGTGCCACCCGGGGACAAGAGACCCAGTACTTC
cdr3_aa: CATRGQETQYF

j_call: TRBJ2-3
clone_size: -
d_call: -
v_call: TRBV5-1
cdr3_nt: TGCGCCAGCAGCTTAAATGTACTATGGCGGTCCACAGATACGCAGTATTTT
cdr3_aa: CASSLNVLWRSTDTQYF

j_call: TRBJ1-4
clone_size: -
d_call: -
v_call: TRBV18
cdr3_nt: TGTGCCAGCTCACCCGCAACTAATGAAAAACTGTTTTTT
cdr3_aa: CASSPATNEKLFF

j_call: TRBJ1-2
clone_size: -
d_call: TRBD1
v_call: TRBV19
cdr3_nt: TGTGCCAGTAGCGACAGGGTCTATGGCTACACCTTC
cdr3_aa: CASSDRVYGYTF